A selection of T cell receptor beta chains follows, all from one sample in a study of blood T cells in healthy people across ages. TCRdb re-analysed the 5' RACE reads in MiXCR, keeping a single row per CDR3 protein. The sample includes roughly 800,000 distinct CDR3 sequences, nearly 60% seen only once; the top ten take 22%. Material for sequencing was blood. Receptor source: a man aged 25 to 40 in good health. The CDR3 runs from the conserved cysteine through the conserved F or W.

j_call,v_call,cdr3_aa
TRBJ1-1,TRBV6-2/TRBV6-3,CASGRYTKAFF
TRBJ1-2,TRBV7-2,CASSLGVVAPNYGYTF
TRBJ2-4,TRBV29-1,CSVEGFGRSGGNIQYF
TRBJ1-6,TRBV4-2,CASSQSGQEEFSPLHF
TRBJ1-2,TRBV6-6,CASSFSAGVVIYGYTF
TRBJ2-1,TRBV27,CASSFLGSYNEQLF
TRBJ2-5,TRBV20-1,CSARTPSGETQYF
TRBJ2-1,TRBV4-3,CASSQEVRSAEQFF
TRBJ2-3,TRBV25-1,CASSDPGTSVTPRADTQYF
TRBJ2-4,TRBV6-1,CASSELATNIQYF
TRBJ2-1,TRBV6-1,CASSEAASPQFF
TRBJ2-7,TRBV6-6,CASTTPGAPYEQYF
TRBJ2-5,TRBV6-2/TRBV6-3,CASSMPNGLETQYF
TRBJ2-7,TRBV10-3,CATGQTGERSYEQYF
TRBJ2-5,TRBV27,CASQGIQETQYF
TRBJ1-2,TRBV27,CASSRAPGQGATGYTF
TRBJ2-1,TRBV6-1,CASSASGGAPGEQFF
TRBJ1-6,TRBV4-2,CASSQDVGMSGSPLHF
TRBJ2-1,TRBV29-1,CSVAHGYNEQFF
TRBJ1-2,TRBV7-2,CASSLTVASYGYTF
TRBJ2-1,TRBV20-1,CSMDGTSVGNEQFF
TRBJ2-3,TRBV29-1,CSVDRVAPRSTDTQYF
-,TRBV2,CASRDTVHEQYF
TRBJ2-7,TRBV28,CASSRANLYEQYF
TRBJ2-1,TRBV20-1,CSARAAIGPNEQFF
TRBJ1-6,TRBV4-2,CASSRTREDNSPLHF
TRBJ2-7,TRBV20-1,CSASTPQGTYEQYF
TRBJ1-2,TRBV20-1,CSAERDRKPNYGYTF
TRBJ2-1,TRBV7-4,CASSLEFFNEQFF
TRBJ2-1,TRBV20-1,CSAEAPGDEQFF
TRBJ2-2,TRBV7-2,CASSQGARGTGELFF
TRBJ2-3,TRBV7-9,CASSPPGPYTQYF
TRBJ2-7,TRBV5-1,CASGQGSSYEQYF